This record concerns one T cell receptor beta chain sequence. Its antigen remains unidentified. At one of its ends the junction is not consistent with the germline gene, which may arise from a read error. The CDR3 has 16 residues. From germline, CDR1 is MNHEY and CDR2 SVGEGT. This sample stems from a study of T cells in Graves' hyperthyroidism and ophthalmopathy. Study observations and caveats: Before onset, ophthalmopathy was predicted by the model a median around 6.2 months earlier. Peripheral blood also featured most of the thyroid clonotypes expanded above 0.001.

Aged 18 to 65, the patients had hyperthyroidism that was newly diagnosed and had lasted under 2 months. The source of the PBMCs was 10 ml of fresh peripheral blood. TCR beta CDR3 regions were amplified from RNA transcripts. HTBI primers were used for first-round RT-PCR of the TCR CDR3. TCRdb re-called the multiplex PCR reads with MiXCR, one entry per CDR3 protein. The sample includes about 290,000 distinct CDR3 sequences, less than 15% of them seen just once. This sequence was found in a woman in her thirties with Graves' hyperthyroidism that later progressed to Graves' ophthalmopathy. What was sequenced was blood. The gene calls are TRBV6-2 or TRBV6-3 and TRBJ2-5; 9 positions agree with TRBD2. The CDR3 DNA reads as TGTGCCAGCAGTAAGGGCGGGAGGGCCCTCAGGGAGACCCGGTACTTC. Its protein product is CASSKGGRALRETRYF.